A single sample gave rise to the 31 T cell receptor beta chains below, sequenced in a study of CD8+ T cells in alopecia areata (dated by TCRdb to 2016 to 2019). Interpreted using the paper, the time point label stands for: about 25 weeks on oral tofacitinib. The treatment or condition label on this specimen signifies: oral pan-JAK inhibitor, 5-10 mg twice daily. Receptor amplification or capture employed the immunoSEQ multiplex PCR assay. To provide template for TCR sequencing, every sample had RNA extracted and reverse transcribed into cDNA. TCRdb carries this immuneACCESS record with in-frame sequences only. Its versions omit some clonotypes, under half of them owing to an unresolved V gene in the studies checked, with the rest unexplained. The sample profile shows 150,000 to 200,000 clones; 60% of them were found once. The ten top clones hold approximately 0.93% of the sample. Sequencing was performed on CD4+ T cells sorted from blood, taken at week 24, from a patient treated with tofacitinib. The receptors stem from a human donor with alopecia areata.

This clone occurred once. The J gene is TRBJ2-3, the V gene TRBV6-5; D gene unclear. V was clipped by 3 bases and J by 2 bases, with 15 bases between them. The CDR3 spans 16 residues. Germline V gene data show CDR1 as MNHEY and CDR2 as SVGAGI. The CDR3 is CASSYGLLGATDTQYF. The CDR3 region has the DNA TGTGCCAGCAGTTATGGCTTATTAGGAGCCACAGATACGCAGTATTTT.

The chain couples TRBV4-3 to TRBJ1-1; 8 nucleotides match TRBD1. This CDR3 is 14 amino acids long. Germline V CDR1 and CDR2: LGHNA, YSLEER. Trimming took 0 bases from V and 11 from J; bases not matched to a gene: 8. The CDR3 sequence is CASSQEHRGSTAFF. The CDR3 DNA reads TGCGCCAGCAGCCAAGAACACAGGGGGAGCACGGCTTTCTTT.

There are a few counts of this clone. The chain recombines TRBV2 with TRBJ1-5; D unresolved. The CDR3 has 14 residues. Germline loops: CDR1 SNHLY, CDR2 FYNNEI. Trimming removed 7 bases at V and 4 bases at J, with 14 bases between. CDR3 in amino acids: CASKLETGNQPQHF. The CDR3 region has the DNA TGTGCCAGCAAACTAGAAACTGGGAATCAGCCCCAGCATTTT.

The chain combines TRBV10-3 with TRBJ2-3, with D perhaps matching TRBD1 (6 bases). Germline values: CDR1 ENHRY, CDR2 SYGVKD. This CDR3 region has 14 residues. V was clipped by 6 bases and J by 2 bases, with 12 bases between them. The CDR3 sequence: CAISGRDTTDTQYF. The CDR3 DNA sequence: TGTGCCATCAGCGGACGGGACACCACAGATACGCAGTATTTT.

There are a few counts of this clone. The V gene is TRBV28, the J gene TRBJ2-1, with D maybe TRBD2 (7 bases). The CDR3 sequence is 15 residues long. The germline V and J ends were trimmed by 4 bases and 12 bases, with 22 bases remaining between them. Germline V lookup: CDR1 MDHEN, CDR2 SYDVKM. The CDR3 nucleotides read TGTGCCAGCAGTTCGTCCTTGGGGGGGGGCTCGATGCAGTTCTTC. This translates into CASSSSLGGGSMQFF.

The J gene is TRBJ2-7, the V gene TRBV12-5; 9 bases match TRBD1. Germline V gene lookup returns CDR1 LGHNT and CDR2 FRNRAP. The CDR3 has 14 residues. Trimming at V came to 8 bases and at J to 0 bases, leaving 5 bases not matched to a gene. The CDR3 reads CASWRQGGSYEQYF. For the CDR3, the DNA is TGTGCTAGTTGGCGACAGGGGGGCTCCTACGAGCAGTACTTC.

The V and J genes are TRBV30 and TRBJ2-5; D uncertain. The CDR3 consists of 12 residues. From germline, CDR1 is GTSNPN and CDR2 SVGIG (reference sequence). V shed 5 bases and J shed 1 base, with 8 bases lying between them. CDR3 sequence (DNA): TGTGCCTGGTCCACGTTCCAAGAGACCCAGTACTTC. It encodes CAWSTFQETQYF.

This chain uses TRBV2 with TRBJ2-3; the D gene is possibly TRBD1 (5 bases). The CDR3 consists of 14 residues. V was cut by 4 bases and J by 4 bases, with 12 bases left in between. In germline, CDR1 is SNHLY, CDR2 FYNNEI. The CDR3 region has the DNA TGTGCCAGCAGTGCAGGATTCAGGGCAGATACGCAGTATTTT. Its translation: CASSAGFRADTQYF.

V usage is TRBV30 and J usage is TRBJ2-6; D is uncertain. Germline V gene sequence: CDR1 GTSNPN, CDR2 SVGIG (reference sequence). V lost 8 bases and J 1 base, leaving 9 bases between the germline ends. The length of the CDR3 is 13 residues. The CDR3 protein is CARDISGANVLTF. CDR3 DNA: TGTGCCCGTGACATTTCTGGGGCCAACGTCCTGACTTTC. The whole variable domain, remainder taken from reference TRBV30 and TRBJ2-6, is SQTIHQWPATLVQPVGSPLSLECTVEGTSNPNLYWYRQAAGRGLQLLFYSVGIGQISSEVPQNLSASRPQDRQFILSSKKLLLSDSGFYLCARDISGANVLTFGAGSRLTVL.

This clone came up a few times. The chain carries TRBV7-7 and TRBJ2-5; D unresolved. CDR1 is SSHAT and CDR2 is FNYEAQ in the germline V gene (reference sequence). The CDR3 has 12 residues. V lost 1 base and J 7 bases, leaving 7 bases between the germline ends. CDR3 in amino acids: CASSLDRWTQYF. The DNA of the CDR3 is TGTGCCAGCAGCTTAGACCGCTGGACCCAGTACTTC.

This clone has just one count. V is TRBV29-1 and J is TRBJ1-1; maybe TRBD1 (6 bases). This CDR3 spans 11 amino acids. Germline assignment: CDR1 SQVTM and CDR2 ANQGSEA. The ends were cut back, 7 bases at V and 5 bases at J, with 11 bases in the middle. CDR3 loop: CSGGRGTEAFF. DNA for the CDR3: TGCAGCGGGGGTAGGGGGACTGAAGCTTTCTTT.

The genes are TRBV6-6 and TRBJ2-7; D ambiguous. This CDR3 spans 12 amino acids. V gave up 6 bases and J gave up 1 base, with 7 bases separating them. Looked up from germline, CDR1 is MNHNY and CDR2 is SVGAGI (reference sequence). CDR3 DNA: TGTGCCAGCAGCCCATTATCCTACGAGCAGTACTTC. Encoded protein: CASSPLSYEQYF.

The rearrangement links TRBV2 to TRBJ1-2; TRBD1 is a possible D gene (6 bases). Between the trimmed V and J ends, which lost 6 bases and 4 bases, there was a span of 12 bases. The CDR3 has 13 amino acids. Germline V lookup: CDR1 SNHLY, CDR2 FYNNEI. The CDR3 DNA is TGTGCCAGCAGCCAGGACAGTAGCTATGGCTACACCTTC. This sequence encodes CASSQDSSYGYTF. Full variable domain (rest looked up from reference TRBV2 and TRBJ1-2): EPEVTQTPSHQVTQMGQEVILRCVPISNHLYFYWYRQILGQKVEFLVSFYNNEISEKSEIFDDQFSVERPDGSNFTLKIRSTKLEDSAMYFCASSQDSSYGYTFGSGTRLTVV.

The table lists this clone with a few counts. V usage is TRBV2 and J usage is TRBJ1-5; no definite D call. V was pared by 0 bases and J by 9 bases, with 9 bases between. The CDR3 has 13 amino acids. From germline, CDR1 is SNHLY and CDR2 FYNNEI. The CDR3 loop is CASSEALGMPQHF. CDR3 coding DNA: TGTGCCAGCAGTGAAGCCTTGGGTATGCCCCAGCATTTT.

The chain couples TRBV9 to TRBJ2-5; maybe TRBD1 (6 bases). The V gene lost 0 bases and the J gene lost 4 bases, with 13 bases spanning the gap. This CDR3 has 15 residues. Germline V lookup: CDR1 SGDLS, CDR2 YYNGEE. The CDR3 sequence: CASSVDNRVRETQYF. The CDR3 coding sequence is TGTGCCAGCAGCGTAGATAACAGGGTCAGAGAGACCCAGTACTTC.

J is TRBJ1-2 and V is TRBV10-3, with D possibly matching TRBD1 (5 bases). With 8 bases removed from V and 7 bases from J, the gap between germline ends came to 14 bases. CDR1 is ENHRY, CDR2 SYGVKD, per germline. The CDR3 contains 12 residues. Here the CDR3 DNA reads TGTGCCATCTGGCAGGGATCTGCTGGCTACACCTTC. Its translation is CAIWQGSAGYTF.

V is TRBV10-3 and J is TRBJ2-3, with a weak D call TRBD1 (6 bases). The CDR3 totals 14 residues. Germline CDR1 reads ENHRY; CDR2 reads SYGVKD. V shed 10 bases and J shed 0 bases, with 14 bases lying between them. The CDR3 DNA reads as TGTGCCAGCGGACAGTCCTCTAGCACAGATACGCAGTATTTT. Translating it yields CASGQSSSTDTQYF.

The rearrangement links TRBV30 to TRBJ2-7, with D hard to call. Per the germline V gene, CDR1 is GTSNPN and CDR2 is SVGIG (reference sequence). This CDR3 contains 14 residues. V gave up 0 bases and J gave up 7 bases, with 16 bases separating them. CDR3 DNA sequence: TGTGCCTGGAGTGTAGCCGGGCCCCTGGGGGAGCAGTACTTC. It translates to CAWSVAGPLGEQYF.

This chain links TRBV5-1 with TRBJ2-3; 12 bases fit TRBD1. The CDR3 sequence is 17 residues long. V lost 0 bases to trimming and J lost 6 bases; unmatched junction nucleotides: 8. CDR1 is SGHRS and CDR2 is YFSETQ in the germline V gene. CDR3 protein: CASSLVAGQGASDTQYF. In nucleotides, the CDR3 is TGCGCCAGCAGCTTGGTTGCGGGACAGGGGGCATCGGATACGCAGTATTTT.

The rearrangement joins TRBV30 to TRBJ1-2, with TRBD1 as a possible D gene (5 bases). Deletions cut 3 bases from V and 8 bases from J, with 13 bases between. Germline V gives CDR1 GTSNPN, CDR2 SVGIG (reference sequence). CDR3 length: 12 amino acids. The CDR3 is CAWRLGVGGYTF. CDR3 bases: TGTGCCTGGAGGTTAGGGGTCGGGGGCTACACCTTC.

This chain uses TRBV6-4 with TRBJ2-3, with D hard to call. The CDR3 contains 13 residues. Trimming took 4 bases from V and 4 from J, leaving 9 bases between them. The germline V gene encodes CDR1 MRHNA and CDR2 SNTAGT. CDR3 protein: CASSVELPDTQYF. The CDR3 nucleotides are TGTGCCAGCAGTGTCGAATTGCCAGATACGCAGTATTTT.

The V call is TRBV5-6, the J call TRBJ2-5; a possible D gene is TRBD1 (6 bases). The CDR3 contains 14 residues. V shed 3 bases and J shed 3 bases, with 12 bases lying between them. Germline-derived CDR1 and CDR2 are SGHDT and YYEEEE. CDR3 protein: CASSYRDIEETQYF. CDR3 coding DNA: TGTGCCAGCAGCTACCGGGACATTGAAGAGACCCAGTACTTC.

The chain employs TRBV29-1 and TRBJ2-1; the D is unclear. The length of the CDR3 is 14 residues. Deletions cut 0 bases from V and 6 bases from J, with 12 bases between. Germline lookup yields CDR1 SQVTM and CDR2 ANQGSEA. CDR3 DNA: TGCAGCGTTGAAGATCTCCAAGGGTTCAATGAGCAGTTCTTC. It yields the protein CSVEDLQGFNEQFF.

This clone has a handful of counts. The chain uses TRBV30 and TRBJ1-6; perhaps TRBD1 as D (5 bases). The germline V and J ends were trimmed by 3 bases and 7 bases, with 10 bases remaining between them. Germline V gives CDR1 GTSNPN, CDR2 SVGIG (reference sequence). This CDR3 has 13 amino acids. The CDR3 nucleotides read TGTGCCTGGAGGTCGGGGGACAATTCACCCCTCCACTTT. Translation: CAWRSGDNSPLHF.

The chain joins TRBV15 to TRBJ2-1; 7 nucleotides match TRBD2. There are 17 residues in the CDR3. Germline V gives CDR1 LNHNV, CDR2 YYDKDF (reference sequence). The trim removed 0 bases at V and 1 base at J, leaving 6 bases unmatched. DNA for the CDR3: TGTGCCACCAGCAGAGATGATAAAGCGGGGTCCTACAATGAGCAGTTCTTC. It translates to CATSRDDKAGSYNEQFF.

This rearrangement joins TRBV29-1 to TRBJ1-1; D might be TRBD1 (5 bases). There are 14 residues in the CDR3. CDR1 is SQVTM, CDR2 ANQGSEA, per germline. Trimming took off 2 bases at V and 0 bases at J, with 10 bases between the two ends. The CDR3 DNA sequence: TGCAGCGTTGAAAGAAGACAGATGAACACTGAAGCTTTCTTT. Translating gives CSVERRQMNTEAFF. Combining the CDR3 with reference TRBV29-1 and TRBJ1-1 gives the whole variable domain SAVISQKPSRDICQRGTSLTIQCQVDSQVTMMFWYRQQPGQSLTLIATANQGSEATYESGFVIDKFPISRPNLTFSTLTVSNMSPEDSSIYLCSVERRQMNTEAFFGQGTRLTVV.

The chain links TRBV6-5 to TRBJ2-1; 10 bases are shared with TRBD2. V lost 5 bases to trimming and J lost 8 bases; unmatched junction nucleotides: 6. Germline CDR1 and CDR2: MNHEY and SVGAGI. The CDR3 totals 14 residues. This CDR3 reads CASSRGLAIDEQFF. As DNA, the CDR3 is TGTGCCAGCAGTCGGGGACTAGCGATTGATGAGCAGTTCTTC.

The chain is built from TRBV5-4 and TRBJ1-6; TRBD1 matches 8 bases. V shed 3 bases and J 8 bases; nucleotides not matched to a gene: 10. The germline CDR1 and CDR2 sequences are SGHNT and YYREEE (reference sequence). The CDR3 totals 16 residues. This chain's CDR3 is CASSSNSGGRDSPLHF. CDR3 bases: TGTGCCAGCAGCTCAAACTCAGGGGGCAGGGATTCACCCCTCCACTTT. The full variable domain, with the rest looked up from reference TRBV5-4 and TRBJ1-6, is ETGVTQSPTHLIKTRGQQVTLRCSSQSGHNTVSWYQQALGQGPQFIFQYYREEENGRGNFPPRFSGLQFPNYSSELNVNALELDDSALYLCASSSNSGGRDSPLHFGNGTRLTVT.

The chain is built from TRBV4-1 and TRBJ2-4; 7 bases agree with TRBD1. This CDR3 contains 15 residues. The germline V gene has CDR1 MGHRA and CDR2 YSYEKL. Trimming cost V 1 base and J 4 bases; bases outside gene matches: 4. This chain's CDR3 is CASSQADREKNIQYF. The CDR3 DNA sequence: TGCGCCAGCAGCCAAGCAGACAGGGAAAAAAACATTCAGTACTTC.

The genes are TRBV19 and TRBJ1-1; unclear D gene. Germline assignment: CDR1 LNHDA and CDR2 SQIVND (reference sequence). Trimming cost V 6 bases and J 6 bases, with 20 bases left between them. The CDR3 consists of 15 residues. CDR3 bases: TGTGCCAGTAGCCCCTTTGGAGGGAGAGACCCTGAAGCTTTCTTT. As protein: CASSPFGGRDPEAFF.

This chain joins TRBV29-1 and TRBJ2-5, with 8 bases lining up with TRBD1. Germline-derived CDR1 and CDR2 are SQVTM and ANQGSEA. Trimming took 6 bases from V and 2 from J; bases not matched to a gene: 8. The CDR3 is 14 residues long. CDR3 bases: TGCAGCGTCCGACAGGGGTCGCGACAAGAGACCCAGTACTTC. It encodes CSVRQGSRQETQYF.